This TCR beta chain was captured by sequencing in a study of cytotoxic CD8 clonotypes in ibrutinib-treated CLL. Background on the study: There were about 12 relapsed/refractory patients and about 14 treatment-naive patients, and around 18 were IGHV unmutated. Regarding the study as a whole: A rise in clonality was seen at ibrutinib response, and a fall back toward baseline was seen at progression. Clonality measured at baseline exceeded age-matched healthy donors, tracking circulating CD8+ T-cell counts.

From germline, CDR1 is GTSNPN and CDR2 SVGIG (reference sequence). CDR3 length equals 14 residues. Deletions cut 6 bases from V and 5 bases from J, with 17 bases between. Some clones are missing from TCRdb's copy, which holds only in-frame ones; the method was immunoSEQ multiplex PCR. The data hold some 200,000 clones, with around 75% observed a single time. As concerns this clone: Its antigen is as yet unknown.

The V gene is TRBV30, the J gene TRBJ1-5, with D perhaps TRBD1 (5 bases). The sample in question was PBMCs, obtained after 12 months of ibrutinib treatment. The clonotype was recovered from a human donor with chronic lymphocytic leukemia. The CDR3 sequence: CACSKGTAYQPQHF. The CDR3 region has the DNA TGTGCCTGCTCGAAAGGGACTGCCTATCAGCCCCAGCATTTT.